The entry below gives a single T cell receptor beta chain sequence along with its context. Participants' reported clinical history set cohort assignment. The data originate from a study of blood T cell repertoires in COVID-19. Study overall: Sites in the United States, Italy and Spain provided acute and convalescent COVID-19 samples. The analysed material was cDNA or gDNA that came from T cells, B-cell-depleted T cells, or PBMCs.

Profiling relied on immunoSEQ multiplex PCR, and the TCRdb table lists in-frame clones only, not all of them. The sample lists fewer than 350,000 clones, 80% to 90% occurring once. Germline-derived CDR1 and CDR2 are MNHEY and SMNVEV (reference sequence). Trimming shortened V by 5 bases and J by 8 bases, and 13 bases separated the two germline ends. The CDR3 consists of 14 residues. The V and J genes are TRBV27 and TRBJ2-6, with D unclear. The origin of this receptor is a man aged 25 to 40 who had recovered from COVID-19. The sequencing input was PBMCs or T cells enriched from blood (not recorded which). DNA of the CDR3: TGTGCCAGCAGTCCTGAATGGCTCTCCAACGTCCTGACTTTC. It encodes CASSPEWLSNVLTF.